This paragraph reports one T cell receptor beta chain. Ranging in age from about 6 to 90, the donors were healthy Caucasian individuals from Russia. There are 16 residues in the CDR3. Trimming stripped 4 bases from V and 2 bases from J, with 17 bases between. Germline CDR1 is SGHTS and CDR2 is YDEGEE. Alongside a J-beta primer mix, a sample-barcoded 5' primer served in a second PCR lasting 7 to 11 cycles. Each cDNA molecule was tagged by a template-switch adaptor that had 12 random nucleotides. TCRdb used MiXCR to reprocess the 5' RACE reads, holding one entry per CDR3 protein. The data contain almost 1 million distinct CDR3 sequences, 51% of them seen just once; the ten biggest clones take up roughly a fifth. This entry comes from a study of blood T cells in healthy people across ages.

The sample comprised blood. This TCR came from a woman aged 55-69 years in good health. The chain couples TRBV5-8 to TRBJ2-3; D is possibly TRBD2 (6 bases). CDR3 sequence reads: CASSPRDSTATDTQYF. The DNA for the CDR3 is TGTGCCAGCAGCCCCCGGGACTCGACAGCCACAGATACGCAGTATTTT. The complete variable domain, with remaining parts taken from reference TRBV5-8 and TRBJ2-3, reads EAGVTQSPTHLIKTRGQQATLRCSPISGHTSVYWYQQALGLGLQFLLWYDEGEERNRGNFPPRFSGRQFPNYSSELNVNALELEDSALYLCASSPRDSTATDTQYFGPGTRLTVL.